This T cell receptor (beta chain) emerged from a study of CD8+CD57+ T cells in acquired aplastic anemia listed by TCRdb under 2018. With regard to the full study: DNA extracted from sorted CD4+ and CD8+ cells had a mean of around 3.3 ug, with a range of roughly 0.2 to 27.4 ug. An average of around 10 million reads for CD4+ cells and around 11 million reads for CD8+ cells was obtained from healthy donor samples. General study outcomes and caveats: Roughly 29 CD8+ CDR3 sequences were found to be shared between patients and controls, but these sequences appeared to be highly expressed in patients and within the immunodominant clones of the patients. No significant difference in CD8+ Simpson's diversity was found between patients and healthy controls (P=0.060).

In the study, sorted CD4+ and CD8+ blood T cells from patients with severe aplastic anemia and from healthy subjects underwent deep sequencing of TCR repertoires. Ficoll-Paque density gradient centrifugation was used to isolate peripheral blood mononuclear cells. Before DNA extraction, CD4+ and CD8+ T cells were sorted by FACS or by magnetic beads. TCR beta VDJ combination and CDR3 sequence profiling used genomic DNA as the template. An Illumina HiSeq 2000 was used for TCR repertoire sequencing. Processing in the source paper ran as follows. TRBV/TRBJ rearrangement plots, CDR3 size and DJ length profiles, and Simpson's diversity index were used to evaluate the repertoires. The most abundant DNA sequence in the deep sequencing data was defined as the immunodominant clone. CDR3 amino acid sequences were checked for sharing between subjects and were compared against published repertoires and the VDJdb database. TCRdb took the public reads, trimmed them with fastp at Q25, ran MiXCR for clone calling and kept in-frame beta chains. Merged by CDR3 protein, the rows form single entries marked with the most common genes and DNA. These V and J calls derive from TCRdb rather than the authors' analysis. The sample includes some 130,000 distinct CDR3 sequences, with approximately 41% observed a single time. The ten largest clones capture almost 8.5% of the sample.

This clonotype has only one observation. The antigen this receptor binds is unknown. Per-base quality was not reported, and no clone a single base away is much larger than it. A single read is weak support. CDR1 and CDR2 were assigned from the germline V gene as SNHLY and FYNNEI. V lost 6 bases and J lost 6 bases; the stretch between them is 18 bases long. The CDR3, cysteine through phenylalanine, is 14 amino acids long. The CDR3 DNA has 42 bases and is translated from base 1. This chain joins TRBV2 to TRBJ2-7, with the D gene uncertain. This clonotype originated in a human donor in good health, serving as a control. The sequenced material came from sorted CD4+, CD8+, or CD8+CD57+ T cells (not recorded which) from PBMCs. In nucleotides, the sequence is TGTGCCAGCAGGACCGCTGGGGTCCGGATCGAGCAGTACTTC. This sequence encodes CASRTAGVRIEQYF.